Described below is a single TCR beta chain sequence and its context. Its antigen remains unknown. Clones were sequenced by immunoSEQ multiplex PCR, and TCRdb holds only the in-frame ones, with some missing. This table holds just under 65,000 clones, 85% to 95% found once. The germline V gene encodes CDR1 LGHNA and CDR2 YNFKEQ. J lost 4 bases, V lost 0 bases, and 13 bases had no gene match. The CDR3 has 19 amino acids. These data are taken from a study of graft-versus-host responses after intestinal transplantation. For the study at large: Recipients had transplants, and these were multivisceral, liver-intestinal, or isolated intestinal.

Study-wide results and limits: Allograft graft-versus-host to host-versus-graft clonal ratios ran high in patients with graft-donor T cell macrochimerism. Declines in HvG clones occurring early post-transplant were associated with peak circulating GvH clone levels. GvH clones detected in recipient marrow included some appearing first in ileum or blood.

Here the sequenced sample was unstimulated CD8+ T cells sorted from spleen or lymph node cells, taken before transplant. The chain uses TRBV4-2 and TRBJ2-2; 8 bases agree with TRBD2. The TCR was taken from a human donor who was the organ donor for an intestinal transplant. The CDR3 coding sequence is TGTGCCAGCAGCCAAGAACCCGTAGTCGCGGGAGGATTCACCGGGGAGCTGTTTTTT. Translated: CASSQEPVVAGGFTGELFF.